This TCR beta chain derives from a study of T-cell memory formation after mild COVID-19. There are 16 residues in the CDR3. V lost 4 bases, J lost 4 bases, and 14 bases lay in between. Looked up from germline, CDR1 is LGHDT and CDR2 is YNNKEL (reference sequence). Constant-segment primers were used for 5'RACE, and the resulting TCR alpha and TCR beta cDNA libraries carried sample barcodes and UMIs. TCRdb reanalysed the 5' RACE reads using MiXCR and keeps one entry per CDR3 protein. The sample comprises approximately 500,000 distinct CDR3 sequences, around a quarter of which are singletons, and approximately 12% rests with the top ten. General study findings and limits: SARS-CoV-2 specificity was not confirmed for second-wave clones peaking on day 37. Pre-infection memory held some responding clones, suggesting pre-existing cross-reactive T cells responded. Mainly in CM and EM were contracting CD4+ clones; CD8+ were in EMRA.

This clonotype was picked up one time. Its target is not known. The chain links TRBV3-1 to TRBJ2-6, with D maybe TRBD1 (6 bases). This sequence originates from an adult woman who had mild COVID-19 (a few samples of this study predate the infection). Cell type and time point are not known. Sequencing was carried out using PBMCs or a T cell subset sorted from them (not recorded which). CDR3 protein: CASSRQVTTGANVLTF. CDR3 nucleotide sequence: TGTGCCAGCAGCCGACAGGTTACGACCGGGGCCAACGTCCTGACTTTC.